This entry lists 19 T cell receptor beta chains sequenced from one sample in a study of identical twins. A single record per CDR3 protein comes from TCRdb applying MiXCR to the 5' RACE reads. This table has about 660,000 distinct CDR3 sequences, over 8.5% appearing once. These data were also filed under a second study, of yellow fever vaccine responses in identical twins.

Sequencing was performed on PBMCs. These receptors all stem from a woman between 18 and 30 years old in good health.

The chain combines TRBV11-2 with TRBJ2-2, with 9 bases fitting TRBD2. The CDR3 sequence is 16 residues long. The germline V gene encodes CDR1 SGHAT and CDR2 FQNNGV. V was clipped by 5 bases and J by 4 bases; unmatched bases: 8. The CDR3 loop is CASSLRLADTTGELFF. CDR3 bases: TGTGCCAGCAGCCTCCGACTAGCGGACACCACCGGGGAGCTGTTTTTT.

The gene calls are TRBV4-3 and TRBJ2-2; TRBD2 matches at 8 bases. J was trimmed by 4 bases and V by 3 bases; bases with no gene match: 4. Germline lookup yields CDR1 LGHNA and CDR2 YSLEER. This CDR3 is built from 15 residues. The CDR3 DNA follows: TGCGCCAGCAGCCAGAAAGCGGGAGTCACCGGGGAGCTGTTTTTT. Protein: CASSQKAGVTGELFF.

The sample holds many counts of this clonotype. The chain has TRBV2 and TRBJ2-3, with 8 positions matching TRBD2. Germline CDR1 is SNHLY and CDR2 is FYNNEI. Trimming at V came to 7 bases and at J to 8 bases, leaving 11 bases not matched to a gene. This CDR3 spans 14 amino acids. The CDR3 sequence: CASILAGGLGTQYF. The DNA of the CDR3 is TGTGCCAGCATTCTCGCGGGGGGTTTGGGTACGCAGTATTTT.

The sample holds a few counts of this clonotype. The chain couples TRBV25-1 to TRBJ2-2, with 10 bases that match TRBD1. Per germline, CDR1 MGHDK and CDR2 SYGVNS. Trimming took 4 bases from V and 2 from J; bases not matched to a gene: 4. There are 16 residues in the CDR3. The DNA for the CDR3 is TGTGCCAGCAGTGCCGACAGGGGGCTTAACACCGGGGAGCTGTTTTTT. The encoded protein is CASSADRGLNTGELFF.

V is TRBV29-1 and J is TRBJ2-3, with D hard to call. The CDR3 loop spans 13 amino acids. CDR1 is SQVTM and CDR2 is ANQGSEA in the germline V gene. The V end was cut by 7 bases, the J end by 1 base, with 12 bases between. CDR3: CSAVVVGTDTQYF. CDR3 nucleotide sequence: TGCAGCGCCGTGGTAGTAGGCACAGATACGCAGTATTTT.

The chain uses TRBV5-8 and TRBJ1-2; D remains ambiguous. V lost 1 base and J 4 bases, leaving 5 bases between the germline ends. The germline V gene encodes CDR1 SGHTS and CDR2 YDEGEE. The CDR3 is made up of 12 amino acids. CDR3 loop: CASSLRLYGYTF. For the CDR3, the DNA is TGTGCCAGCAGCTTGAGGCTCTATGGCTACACCTTC.

V and J are TRBV11-2 and TRBJ2-7; 9 nucleotides agree with TRBD1. Germline assignment: CDR1 SGHAT and CDR2 FQNNGV. The CDR3 length is 14 residues. With 5 bases clipped from V and 3 bases from J, the junction kept 5 bases outside the gene matches. CDR3 in amino acids: CASSGTGKGYEQYF. CDR3 in DNA: TGTGCCAGCAGCGGGACAGGGAAAGGCTACGAGCAGTACTTC.

This rearrangement joins TRBV27 to TRBJ2-7; no definite D call. Germline CDR1 is MNHEY and CDR2 is SMNVEV (reference sequence). V was pared by 8 bases and J by 4 bases, with 24 bases between. The CDR3 spans 16 residues. DNA for the CDR3: TGTGCCAGCGGCCCAGAAAGTGATGGCTTAGGGTACGAGCAGTACTTC. Its protein product is CASGPESDGLGYEQYF.

V is TRBV27 and J is TRBJ1-1; D uncertain. This CDR3 region has 14 residues. From germline, CDR1 is MNHEY and CDR2 SMNVEV (reference sequence). With 6 bases removed from V and 0 bases from J, the gap between germline ends came to 11 bases. CDR3 in DNA: TGTGCCAGCAGGCCCACAGCTTTGAACACTGAAGCTTTCTTT. This codes for CASRPTALNTEAFF.

The table lists this clonotype with many counts. The rearrangement joins TRBV12-3 or TRBV12-4 to TRBJ2-7; either TRBD1 or TRBD2 may supply D (5 bases each). The CDR3 totals 14 residues. Between the trimmed V and J ends, which lost 4 bases and 5 bases, there was a span of 15 bases. CDR3 in amino acids: CASSSKGPWDEQYF. For the CDR3, the DNA is TGTGCCAGCAGTTCGAAGGGACCATGGGACGAGCAGTACTTC.

This clonotype showed up many times. The chain joins TRBV12-3 or TRBV12-4 to TRBJ2-2; TRBD2 might be the D (5 bases). V lost 6 bases, J lost 7 bases, and 12 bases lay in between. There are 13 residues in the CDR3. The CDR3 loop is CASRELRDGELFF. CDR3 sequence (DNA): TGTGCCAGCAGAGAACTACGGGACGGGGAGCTGTTTTTT.

This clonotype was picked up a small number of times. The V call is TRBV5-1, the J call TRBJ2-2; D may be TRBD2 (6 bases). The CDR3 runs to 13 residues. Germline lookup yields CDR1 SGHRS and CDR2 YFSETQ. The V gene lost 0 bases and the J gene lost 7 bases, with 7 bases spanning the gap. DNA of the CDR3: TGCGCCAGCAGCTTGGAGGGACTCGGGGAGCTGTTTTTT. This codes for CASSLEGLGELFF.

This clonotype was counted many times. The CDR3 protein is CASRRDTNEQFF. CDR3 bases: TGTGCCAGCAGACGGGACACAAATGAGCAGTTCTTC. The rearrangement joins TRBV7-2 to TRBJ2-1, with D perhaps matching TRBD1 (6 bases). Deletions cut 6 bases from V and 7 bases from J, with 10 bases between. Germline lookup yields CDR1 SGHTA and CDR2 FQGNSA. The CDR3 covers 12 residues.

There are many counts of this clonotype. This chain connects TRBV6-5 to TRBJ2-5, with a tentative D call TRBD1 (5 bases). CDR3 length: 17 residues. Trimming stripped 4 bases from V and 0 bases from J, with 18 bases between. Germline CDR1 reads MNHEY; CDR2 reads SVGAGI. CDR3 region: CASSSNPIGAYQETQYF. CDR3 coding DNA: TGTGCCAGCAGTTCCAACCCTATTGGGGCGTACCAAGAGACCCAGTACTTC.

This clonotype was seen a handful of times. The chain links TRBV30 to TRBJ2-1; 8 bases are shared with TRBD2. Germline trimming cut 2 bases from V and 6 bases from J; bases unmatched to any gene: 12. This CDR3 spans 16 amino acids. CDR1 and CDR2 from the germline V gene are GTSNPN and SVGIG (reference sequence). DNA for the CDR3: TGTGCCTGGAGTACCCCCGGGACTAGGGCTGGCAATGAGCAGTTCTTC. Its protein is CAWSTPGTRAGNEQFF.

The V and J genes are TRBV10-2 and TRBJ2-1; 9 bases align to TRBD1. Germline V gene lookup returns CDR1 WSHSY and CDR2 SAAADI. The CDR3 sequence is 19 residues long. V shed 2 bases, J shed 2 bases, and the junction held 13 bases outside the gene matches. CDR3 nucleotide sequence: TGCGCCAGCAGTGAGCCCTACCACCTGGACAGGGGCCCCTACAATGAGCAGTTCTTC. Encoded protein: CASSEPYHLDRGPYNEQFF.

This clonotype was seen more than once but under ten times. The rearrangement joins TRBV15 to TRBJ1-6; no clear D. The CDR3 loop spans 14 amino acids. Germline V gives CDR1 LNHNV, CDR2 YYDKDF (reference sequence). V gave up 1 base and J gave up 10 bases, with 11 bases separating them. The CDR3 loop reads CATSRAQGGSPLHF. In nucleotides, the CDR3 is TGTGCCACCAGCAGAGCCCAAGGTGGGTCACCCCTCCACTTT.

This clonotype was seen a few times. The chain links TRBV29-1 to TRBJ2-7; TRBD2 matches at 14 bases. The ends lost 6 bases at V and 3 bases at J; junction bases unmatched: 22. The CDR3 covers 20 residues. Germline assignment: CDR1 SQVTM and CDR2 ANQGSEA. CDR3 bases: TGCAGCGTCACAGGGACAAATCCCCCCGGGACTAGCGGGAGAAACTACGAGCAGTACTTC. Amino acid sequence: CSVTGTNPPGTSGRNYEQYF.

The chain links TRBV7-8 to TRBJ2-6, with a possible D match to TRBD1 (5 bases). The germline CDR1 and CDR2 sequences are SGHVS and FQNEAQ. V lost 5 bases to trimming and J lost 3 bases, with 11 bases between them. This CDR3 has 15 amino acids. CDR3 DNA sequence: TGTGCCAGCAGCGCATTAAGGGGTGGGGCCAACGTCCTGACTTTC. As protein: CASSALRGGANVLTF.